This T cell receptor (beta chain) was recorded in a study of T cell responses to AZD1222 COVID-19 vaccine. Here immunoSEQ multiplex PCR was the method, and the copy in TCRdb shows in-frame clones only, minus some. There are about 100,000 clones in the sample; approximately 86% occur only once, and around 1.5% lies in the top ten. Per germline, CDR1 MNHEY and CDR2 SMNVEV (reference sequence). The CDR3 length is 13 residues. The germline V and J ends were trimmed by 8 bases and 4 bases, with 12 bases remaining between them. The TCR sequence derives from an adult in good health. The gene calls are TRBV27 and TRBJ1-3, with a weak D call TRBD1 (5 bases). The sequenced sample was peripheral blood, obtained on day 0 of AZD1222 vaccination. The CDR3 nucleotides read TGTGCCAGCGGGAGGGGAGCCGGAAACACCATATATTTT. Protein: CASGRGAGNTIYF.